Below, one T cell receptor beta chain is given with its context. The antigen remains unidentified. The entry originates in a study of cytomegalovirus exposure and HLA in healthy donors. Study information: In an earlier analysis, 90 million to 130 million unique TCR beta sequences were found from some 170 million T cells. Study-level points and caveats: A later analysis found that most CMV-associated TCR beta chains appeared HLA-restricted.

CDR3 length equals 16 residues. V was clipped by 5 bases and J by 5 bases, with 21 bases between them. Germline CDR1 reads SGHAT; CDR2 reads FQNNGV. 60 Vbeta and 13 Jbeta primers were used in PCR. Here immunoSEQ multiplex PCR was the method, and the copy in TCRdb shows in-frame clones only, minus some. The sample records approximately 120,000 clones, around 73% being singletons. This chain links TRBV11-2 with TRBJ1-2; D may be TRBD1 (5 bases). The source material was PBMCs. The sequence was obtained from a man aged 25 to 45 in good health and CMV-seropositive. The CDR3 loop reads CASSITNRDLRYGYTF. The CDR3 coding sequence is TGTGCCAGCAGCATAACAAACCGGGACTTGCGGTATGGCTACACCTTC. Variable domain in full (rest from reference TRBV11-2 and TRBJ1-2): EAGVAQSPRYKIIEKRQSVAFWCNPISGHATLYWYQQILGQGPKLLIQFQNNGVVDDSQLPKDRFSAERLKGVDSTLKIQPAKLEDSAVYLCASSITNRDLRYGYTFGSGTRLTVV.